The TCR beta chain described here comes from a study of shared clonotypes between healthy human individuals. Across the whole study: The donors, a couple of women and a few men, were aged 18 to 49.

General study results and limits: Rarefaction showed sorted-subset sequencing was incomplete despite large depth.

The CDR3 loop spans 13 amino acids. The germline V and J ends were trimmed by 2 bases and 1 base, with 3 bases remaining between them. Germline-derived CDR1 and CDR2 are SGHAT and FQNNGV. DNA at about 210 ng, tens of thousands of T cell genomes, went into sorted-subset replicate PCRs. Using immunoSEQ multiplex PCR, the repertoire was profiled, and TCRdb retains in-frame clones only, with some absent. The table includes just over 2,000,000 clones, 85% to 95% detected once. Details on this clone: No antigen is known for it.

The sequenced material came from naive CD4+ T cells sorted from blood. Subset reported: CD45RA+ positively selected. The TCR comes from a man aged 18 to 30 in good health. V gene TRBV11-2 combines with J gene TRBJ1-3; D is unclear. Here the CDR3 reads CASSLLSGNTIYF. CDR3 DNA: TGTGCCAGCAGCTTACTTTCTGGAAACACCATATATTTT. Drawing the rest from reference TRBV11-2 and TRBJ1-3, the complete variable domain is EAGVAQSPRYKIIEKRQSVAFWCNPISGHATLYWYQQILGQGPKLLIQFQNNGVVDDSQLPKDRFSAERLKGVDSTLKIQPAKLEDSAVYLCASSLLSGNTIYFGEGSWLTVV.